These T cell receptor beta chains were read from a single sample in a study of Ad26.COV2.S vaccination and SARS-CoV-2 variants. The repertoire was sequenced with immunoSEQ multiplex PCR; TCRdb's copy has only in-frame clones and lacks some. The data show about half a million clones, 70% to 90% seen once. Material: peripheral blood, obtained in a trial of Ad26.COV2.S vaccine versus placebo. The receptors were sampled from a person aged 18-65 years who received the Ad26.COV2.S COVID-19 vaccine or a placebo. Both conserved end residues are part of each CDR3. The D gene is left open where the match is weak. Clone size is shown for a subset of rows, as once, few, many or a class of expanded clone.

cdr3_nt cdr3_aa d_call j_call v_call clone_size
TGTGCCAGCAGCTCAGGGAGTCAATACGAGCAGTACTTC CASSSGSQYEQYF NA TRBJ2-7 TRBV11-1 NA
TGTGCCAGCAGTGAATTTCCAGGGCCCAACGAGCAGTACTTC CASSEFPGPNEQYF NA TRBJ2-7 TRBV2 few
TGTGCAAGTCGCTTGGAACCGGGACCCTGCACAGATACGCAGTATTTT CASRLEPGPCTDTQYF NA TRBJ2-3 TRBV12-2 NA
TGTGCCACCGGTTGGACAGGGGCTTTCAATCAGCCCCAGCATTTT CATGWTGAFNQPQHF TRBD1 TRBJ1-5 TRBV28 NA
TGCAGCGTGAAAACCGAAGGGGGCAGTGCCCACAATGAGCAGTTCTTC CSVKTEGGSAHNEQFF TRBD1 TRBJ2-1 TRBV29-1 NA
TGTGCCAGCAGCCCGAGCTCTAGCTCCCTCTACAATGAGCAGTTCTTC CASSPSSSSLYNEQFF NA TRBJ2-1 TRBV9 NA
TGTGCCAGCAGCCAAATGGGGGCCTATGGCTACACCTTC CASSQMGAYGYTF NA TRBJ1-2 TRBV3-1/TRBV3-2 NA
TGTGCCACCTCCCGAGGGGAGACCCAGTACTTC CATSRGETQYF NA TRBJ2-5 TRBV10-3 NA
TGCGCCAGCAGCTTGGATACTAGCGGGAGCCAGACCCAGTACTTC CASSLDTSGSQTQYF TRBD2 TRBJ2-5 TRBV5-1 NA
TGCGCCAGCAGCCAAGTTGTCGGGAGCCCCTACGAGCAGTACTTC CASSQVVGSPYEQYF NA TRBJ2-7 TRBV4-1 NA
TGTGCCAGCAGTTTCTTCGGGACTAGAACGAACAATGAGCAGTTCTTC CASSFFGTRTNNEQFF TRBD2 TRBJ2-1 TRBV27 few
TGTGCCAGCAGCGTAAAGGGCAGACTGTCGGATACGCAGTATTTT CASSVKGRLSDTQYF NA TRBJ2-3 TRBV9 NA
TGTGCCAGCAGCGGCTATCCAGACAGGGCCCCAGATACGCAGTATTTT CASSGYPDRAPDTQYF TRBD1 TRBJ2-3 TRBV11-2 NA
TGTGCCAGCAGCCTTCTAGCGGGAGGGCCTTACAATGAGCAGTTCTTC CASSLLAGGPYNEQFF TRBD2 TRBJ2-1 TRBV7-9 NA
TGCGCCAGCAGCTTGACGGGGAGGGACACCTACGAGCAGTACTTC CASSLTGRDTYEQYF NA TRBJ2-7 TRBV5-1 NA
TGTGCCAGCAGCCCAGGGACACCCAACACTGAAGCTTTCTTT CASSPGTPNTEAFF NA TRBJ1-1 TRBV11-2 NA
TGTGCCAGTAGTCTCGGGGGACAGGGAGGGTACAATGAGCAGTTCTTC CASSLGGQGGYNEQFF TRBD1 TRBJ2-1 TRBV19 NA
TGCGCCAGCAGTGGGGGTTTGGGGCAGTACTTC CASSGGLGQYF NA TRBJ2-7 TRBV10-2 NA
TGTGCCAGCAGCTTAGAGGGATATGGCTACACCTTC CASSLEGYGYTF NA TRBJ1-2 TRBV7-2 once
TGTGCCAGCAGCGACGGGGGAGCAGCCGGAAACACCATATATTTT CASSDGGAAGNTIYF NA TRBJ1-3 TRBV9 NA
TGTGCCAGCAGACCGTGGACGGGGAATTCCTACGAGCAGTACTTC CASRPWTGNSYEQYF NA TRBJ2-7 TRBV6-5 NA
TGTGCCAGCAGTCTGGGGTCCTCTGGGGCCAACGTCCTGACTTTC CASSLGSSGANVLTF NA TRBJ2-6 TRBV6-2/TRBV6-3 NA
TGTGCCAGCAGCTTGGGGGGGATAGACAGCTTTTCACACTATGGCTACACCTTC CASSLGGIDSFSHYGYTF NA TRBJ1-2 TRBV7-8 NA
TGTGCCAGCAGAGCAGGGGGGGTGGACTACGAGCAGTACTTC CASRAGGVDYEQYF NA TRBJ2-7 TRBV6-5 once
TGTGCCAGCAGACAGGGCTACGAGCAGTACTTC CASRQGYEQYF NA TRBJ2-7 TRBV6-5 few
TGTGCCAGCAGTCTCCGGACTGCGGCGGATACGCAGTATTTT CASSLRTAADTQYF NA TRBJ2-3 TRBV6-5 NA
TGTGCCAGCTCCCGGGCGAGACAGGTCAACTATGGCTACACCTTC CASSRARQVNYGYTF NA TRBJ1-2 TRBV6-5 NA
TGTGCCAGCAGTGGGACACAGGGGTTCTACAATGAGCAGTTCTTC CASSGTQGFYNEQFF TRBD1 TRBJ2-1 TRBV28 NA
TGTGCCAGCACCGGACTAGCGGGGGGAGTTTCCTACAATGAGCAGTTCTTC CASTGLAGGVSYNEQFF TRBD2 TRBJ2-1 TRBV14 NA
TGTGCCATCAGTGAGTCGACGAGGGTAGGTGGACCTGGCTACACCTTC CAISESTRVGGPGYTF NA TRBJ1-2 TRBV10-3 NA
TGTGCCAGCTCACCTAAGAAAGGAGGGGACCAAGATACGCAGTATTTT CASSPKKGGDQDTQYF NA TRBJ2-3 TRBV18 NA
TGTGCCAGCAGCCCACAGGGGGGGTTCCCCTCCTACAATGAGCAGTTCTTC CASSPQGGFPSYNEQFF NA TRBJ2-1 TRBV14 NA
TGTGCCAGCAGCTCGGGGACTAGCGGGAGAACCCACACCGGGGAGCTGTTTTTT CASSSGTSGRTHTGELFF TRBD2 TRBJ2-2 TRBV13 NA
TGTGCTAGCAGCTTAGGGTTCGGGGTGGAGACCCAGTACTTC CASSLGFGVETQYF NA TRBJ2-5 TRBV7-7 NA
TGTGCCAGCAGCCAATCTTCAGGGTTTCGGGAAAAACTGTTTTTT CASSQSSGFREKLFF NA TRBJ1-4 TRBV3-1/TRBV3-2 NA
TGTGCCAGCAGTCTACTAGCGGGACTGAGCAATGAGCAGTTCTTC CASSLLAGLSNEQFF TRBD2 TRBJ2-1 TRBV28 NA
TGTGCCAGCAGCGTAGGGACCACTGGGGCCAACGTCCTGACTTTC CASSVGTTGANVLTF NA TRBJ2-6 TRBV9 NA
TGTGCCAGCAGCCAATCCGCAGGCGCTGGAAACACCATATATTTT CASSQSAGAGNTIYF NA TRBJ1-3 TRBV16 NA
TGTGCCAGCAGCTTGGGGGTGGGAAACACCATATATTTT CASSLGVGNTIYF NA TRBJ1-3 TRBV5-4 NA
TGTGCCAGCAGCTTAGAGTTACAGTCCTACGAGCAGTACTTC CASSLELQSYEQYF NA TRBJ2-7 TRBV7-2 few
TGTGCCAGCAGCGCCGTACTAGGTACCTACGAGCAGTACTTC CASSAVLGTYEQYF NA TRBJ2-7 TRBV6-6 NA
TGTGCCAGCAATAACGACAGGAGGATCTCTGAAGCTTTCTTT CASNNDRRISEAFF NA TRBJ1-1 TRBV28 NA
TGTGCCAGCAGCTCAGAATATGGCTGGGGCGGCTATGGCTACACCTTC CASSSEYGWGGYGYTF NA TRBJ1-2 TRBV7-8 NA
TGTGCCAGCAGCTTAGCGAAGCTACCTCAGGAACTGACAAGAGAAGCTTTCTTT CASSLAKLPQELTREAFF NA TRBJ1-1 TRBV7-9 NA
TGTGCCATCAGTGAGGGGGAATTCACAGATACGCAGTATTTT CAISEGEFTDTQYF NA TRBJ2-3 TRBV10-3 NA
TGTGCCAGTAGTATTCGGGCGCTTGTCGCAACTAATGAAAAACTGTTTTTT CASSIRALVATNEKLFF NA TRBJ1-4 TRBV19 NA
TGTGCCAGCAGTTCGCGGACCTTTAGGATTCGGGCCGGGGAGCTGTTTTTT CASSSRTFRIRAGELFF NA TRBJ2-2 TRBV28 NA